Below, 4 T cell receptor beta chains from the same sample are listed, as sequenced in a study of blood T cell repertoires in COVID-19. Using immunoSEQ multiplex PCR, the repertoire was profiled, and TCRdb retains in-frame clones only, with some absent. The sample yields around 270,000 clones, 84% seen once. Sequencing was done on a sample of peripheral blood. All receptors derive from a man in his sixties with acute or convalescent COVID-19.

The chain recombines TRBV5-1 with TRBJ1-1; 10 nucleotides agree with TRBD1. Germline V lookup: CDR1 SGHRS, CDR2 YFSETQ. This CDR3 has 16 amino acids. V trimming: 2 bases; J trimming: 4 bases; junction bases outside the gene matches: 8. CDR3 sequence: CASSLGTGERGTEAFF. Written as DNA, the CDR3 is TGCGCCAGCAGCTTAGGGACAGGGGAGAGGGGCACTGAAGCTTTCTTT. The full variable domain, rest sourced from reference TRBV5-1 and TRBJ1-1, is KAGVTQTPRYLIKTRGQQVTLSCSPISGHRSVSWYQQTPGQGLQFLFEYFSETQRNKGNFPGRFSGRQFSNSRSEMNVSTLELGDSALYLCASSLGTGERGTEAFFGQGTRLTVV.

This chain links TRBV19 with TRBJ1-2; D not certain. Trimming cost V 3 bases and J 2 bases, with 7 bases left between them. Germline V gene data show CDR1 as LNHDA and CDR2 as SQIVND (reference sequence). There are 13 residues in the CDR3. CDR3 nucleotides: TGTGCCAGTAGTATTTCAGCGAACTATGGCTACACCTTC. The encoded protein is CASSISANYGYTF.

There are a few counts of this clone. The DNA of the CDR3 is TGTGCCAGCAGCCCCCCTGGACAGGGTAGCTATGGCTACACCTTC. It specifies CASSPPGQGSYGYTF. V and J are TRBV3-1 (or the pseudogene TRBV3-2) and TRBJ1-2, with TRBD1 matching 8 bases. The germline V gene has CDR1 LGHDT and CDR2 YNNKEL (reference sequence). V trimming: 4 bases; J trimming: 4 bases; junction bases outside the gene matches: 8. The CDR3 is 15 residues long.

The J gene is TRBJ2-5, the V gene TRBV7-8, with D uncertain. Trimming shortened V by 1 base and J by 2 bases, and 11 bases separated the two germline ends. The CDR3 is made up of 15 amino acids. Germline CDR1 is SGHVS and CDR2 is FQNEAQ. DNA for the CDR3: TGTGCCAGCAGCTTAGGACCCCTAGTACAAGAGACCCAGTACTTC. Protein product: CASSLGPLVQETQYF.